This T cell receptor (beta chain) came from a study of cytomegalovirus exposure and HLA in healthy donors. Background on the study: The same platform was used for the 110 or so validation repertoires as for the 666 first-cohort repertoires, as reported in a later analysis. Findings and limits, study-wide: Researchers catalogued under 200 TCR beta chains as cytomegalovirus-associated. The classifier, whose performance was assessed in both the original and validation cohorts, reportedly diagnosed cytomegalovirus status with high specificity and sensitivity.

Note on this clone: Its antigen is not known.

The validation cohort, a group of over a hundred subjects, included the donors and was separate from the approximately 680-subject first cohort. V was pared by 1 base and J by 5 bases, with 6 bases between. Germline CDR1 reads SGHTA; CDR2 reads FQGNSA. There are 13 residues in the CDR3. TCRdb's copy holds only in-frame clones and misses some; the assay was immunoSEQ multiplex PCR. Of some 60,000 clones in the sample, just under 95% were seen once. This chain links TRBV7-2 with TRBJ1-5; D is ambiguous. The sequencing sample was made of PBMCs. The receptor was isolated from a young man in good health and CMV-seropositive. CDR3 residues: CASSLDRDQPQHF. The CDR3 bases are TGTGCCAGCAGCTTAGATCGAGATCAGCCCCAGCATTTT.